This T cell receptor beta chain comes out of a study of CD8+CD57+ T cells in acquired aplastic anemia. TCR beta VDJ and CDR3 profiling used genomic DNA as template. One entry per CDR3 protein results from TCRdb running MiXCR on the reads. The sample yields about 98,000 distinct CDR3 sequences, 55% to 70% seen once. Patients included in sequencing had previously demonstrated CD8+CD57+ cell expansion by flow cytometry. V was cut by 1 base and J by 5 bases, with 14 bases left in between. The CDR3 is 15 amino acids. This clonotype was detected only once. Specimen: sorted CD4+, CD8+, or CD8+CD57+ T cells (not recorded which) from PBMCs. The TCR originated in a human donor with aplastic anemia. The chain combines TRBV12-3 or TRBV12-4 with TRBJ2-5; the D gene is possibly TRBD2 (6 bases). This CDR3 reads CASSLVTTSTETQYF. CDR3 coding DNA: TGTGCCAGCAGTTTAGTTACGACTAGTACCGAGACCCAGTACTTC.